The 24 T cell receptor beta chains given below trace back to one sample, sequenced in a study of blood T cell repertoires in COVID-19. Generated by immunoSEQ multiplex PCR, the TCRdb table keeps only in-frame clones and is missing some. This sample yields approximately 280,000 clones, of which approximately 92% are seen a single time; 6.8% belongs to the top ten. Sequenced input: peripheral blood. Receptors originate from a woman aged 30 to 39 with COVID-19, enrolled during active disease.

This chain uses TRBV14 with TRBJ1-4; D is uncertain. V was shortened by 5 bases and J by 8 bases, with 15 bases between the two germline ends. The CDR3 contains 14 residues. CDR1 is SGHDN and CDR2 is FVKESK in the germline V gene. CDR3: CASSAPPLGEKLFF. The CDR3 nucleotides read TGTGCCAGCAGCGCCCCCCCCCTGGGCGAAAAACTGTTTTTT.

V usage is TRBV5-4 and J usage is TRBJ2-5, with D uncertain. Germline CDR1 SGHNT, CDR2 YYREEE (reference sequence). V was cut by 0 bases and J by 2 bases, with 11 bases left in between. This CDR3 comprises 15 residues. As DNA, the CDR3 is TGTGCCAGCAGCTTGGGCCGGGTGTCTCAAGAGACCCAGTACTTC. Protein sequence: CASSLGRVSQETQYF.

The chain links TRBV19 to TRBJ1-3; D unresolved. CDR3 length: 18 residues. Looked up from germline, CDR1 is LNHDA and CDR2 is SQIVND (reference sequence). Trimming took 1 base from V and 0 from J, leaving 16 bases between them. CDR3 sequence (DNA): TGTGCCAGTAGTATAGGACGGAGGGAGGCGGCCTCTGGAAACACCATATATTTT. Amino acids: CASSIGRREAASGNTIYF.

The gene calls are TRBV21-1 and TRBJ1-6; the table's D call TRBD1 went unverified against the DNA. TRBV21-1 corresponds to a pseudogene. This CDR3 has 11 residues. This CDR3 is CASIWGSPLHF. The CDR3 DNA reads TGTGCCAGTATCTGGGGCTCACCCCTCCACTTT.

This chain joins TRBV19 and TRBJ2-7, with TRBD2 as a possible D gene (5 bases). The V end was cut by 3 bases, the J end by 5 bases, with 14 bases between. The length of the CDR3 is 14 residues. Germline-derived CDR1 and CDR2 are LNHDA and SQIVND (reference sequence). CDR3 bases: TGTGCCAGTAGTATCGGCCGGGATAATGACGAGCAGTACTTC. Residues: CASSIGRDNDEQYF.

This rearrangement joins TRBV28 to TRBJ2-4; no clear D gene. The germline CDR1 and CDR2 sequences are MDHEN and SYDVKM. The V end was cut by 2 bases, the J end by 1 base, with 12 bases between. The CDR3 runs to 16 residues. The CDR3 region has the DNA TGTGCCAGCAGTTTAGGAACCCAGGTGGCCAAAAACATTCAGTACTTC. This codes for CASSLGTQVAKNIQYF.

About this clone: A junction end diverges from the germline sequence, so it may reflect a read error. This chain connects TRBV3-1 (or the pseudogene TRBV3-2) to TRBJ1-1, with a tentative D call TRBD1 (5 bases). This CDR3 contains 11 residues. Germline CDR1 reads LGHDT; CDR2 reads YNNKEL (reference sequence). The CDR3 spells CASSQATDSCF. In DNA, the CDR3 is TGTGCCAGCAGCCAAGCGACAGACTCATGCTTT.

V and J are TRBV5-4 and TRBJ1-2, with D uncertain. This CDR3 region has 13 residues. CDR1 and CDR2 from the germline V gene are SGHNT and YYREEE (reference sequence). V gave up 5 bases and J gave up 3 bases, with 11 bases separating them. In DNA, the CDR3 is TGTGCCAGCAGATCGGACTTATACTATGGCTACACCTTC. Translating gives CASRSDLYYGYTF.

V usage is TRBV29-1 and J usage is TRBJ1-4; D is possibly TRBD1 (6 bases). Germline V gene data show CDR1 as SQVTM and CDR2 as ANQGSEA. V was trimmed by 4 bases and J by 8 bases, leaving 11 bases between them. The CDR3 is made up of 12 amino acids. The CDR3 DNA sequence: TGCAGCGTTGTCGGGGGGGGCGAAAAACTGTTTTTT. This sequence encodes CSVVGGGEKLFF.

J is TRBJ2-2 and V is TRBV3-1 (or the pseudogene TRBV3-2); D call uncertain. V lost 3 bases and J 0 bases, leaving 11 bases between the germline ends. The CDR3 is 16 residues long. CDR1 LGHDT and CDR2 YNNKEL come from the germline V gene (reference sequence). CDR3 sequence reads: CASSHLGPSNTGELFF. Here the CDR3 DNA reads TGTGCCAGCAGCCATCTGGGCCCCTCGAACACCGGGGAGCTGTTTTTT.

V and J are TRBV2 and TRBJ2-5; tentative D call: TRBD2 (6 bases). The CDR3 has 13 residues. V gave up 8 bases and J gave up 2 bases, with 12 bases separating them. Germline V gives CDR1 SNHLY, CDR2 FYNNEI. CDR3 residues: CASGVAVQETQYF. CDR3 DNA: TGTGCCAGCGGAGTAGCGGTTCAAGAGACCCAGTACTTC.

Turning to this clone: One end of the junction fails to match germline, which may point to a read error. DNA of the CDR3: TGTGCCAGCAGCCCTAGCCATCAGCCCCAGCATTTT. Translating it yields CASSPSHQPQHF. The rearrangement joins TRBV5-8 to TRBJ1-5; D unresolved. This CDR3 is built from 12 residues. Germline V gene sequence: CDR1 SGHTS, CDR2 YDEGEE.

The CDR3 reads CASSYGFPYEQYF. The CDR3 coding sequence is TGTGCCAGCAGTTACGGCTTCCCCTACGAGCAGTACTTC. The chain has TRBV6-2 or TRBV6-3 and TRBJ2-7, with no clear D. V was pared by 2 bases and J by 2 bases, with 7 bases between. The length of the CDR3 is 13 residues. The V gene's germline CDR1 is MNHEY and CDR2 SVGEGT.

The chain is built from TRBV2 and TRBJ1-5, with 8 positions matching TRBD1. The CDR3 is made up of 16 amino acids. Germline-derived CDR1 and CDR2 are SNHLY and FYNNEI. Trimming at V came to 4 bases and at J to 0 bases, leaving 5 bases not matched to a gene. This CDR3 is CASSGTGWYSNQPQHF. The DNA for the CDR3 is TGTGCCAGCAGTGGGACAGGGTGGTATAGCAATCAGCCCCAGCATTTT.

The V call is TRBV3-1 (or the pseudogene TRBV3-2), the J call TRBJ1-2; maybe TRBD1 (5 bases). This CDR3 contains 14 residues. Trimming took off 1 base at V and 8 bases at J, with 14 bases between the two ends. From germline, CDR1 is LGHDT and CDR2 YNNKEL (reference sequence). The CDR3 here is CASSQAAGRQGYTF. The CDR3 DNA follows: TGTGCCAGCAGCCAAGCGGCAGGGCGTCAAGGCTACACCTTC.

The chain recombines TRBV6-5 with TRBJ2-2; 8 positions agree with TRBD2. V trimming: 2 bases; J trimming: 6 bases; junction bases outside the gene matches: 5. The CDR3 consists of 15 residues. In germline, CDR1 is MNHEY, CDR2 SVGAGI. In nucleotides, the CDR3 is TGTGCCAGCAGTTACACAAAGCGGGAGTCCGGGGAGCTGTTTTTT. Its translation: CASSYTKRESGELFF.

DNA of the CDR3: TGTGCCAGCAGTGCCGGGACAGGTGGCGAAAAACTGTTTTTT. This codes for CASSAGTGGEKLFF. The chain carries TRBV28 and TRBJ1-4; 8 nucleotides align to TRBD1. CDR3 length: 14 residues. V gave up 5 bases and J gave up 8 bases; unmatched junction bases: 7. Germline V gives CDR1 MDHEN, CDR2 SYDVKM.

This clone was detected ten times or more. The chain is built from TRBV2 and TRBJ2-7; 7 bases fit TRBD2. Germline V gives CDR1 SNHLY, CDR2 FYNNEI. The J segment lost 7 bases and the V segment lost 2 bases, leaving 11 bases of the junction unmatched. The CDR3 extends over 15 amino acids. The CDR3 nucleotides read TGTGCCAGCAGTGAAACCGCGGGGGTAGATCAGGAGCAGTACTTC. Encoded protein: CASSETAGVDQEQYF.

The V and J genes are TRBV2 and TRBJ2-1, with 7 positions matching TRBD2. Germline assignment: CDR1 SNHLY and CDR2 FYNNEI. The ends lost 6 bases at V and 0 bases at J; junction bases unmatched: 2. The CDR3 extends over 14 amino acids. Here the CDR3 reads CASSAGVSYNEQFF. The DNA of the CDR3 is TGTGCCAGCAGCGCGGGAGTCTCCTACAATGAGCAGTTCTTC.

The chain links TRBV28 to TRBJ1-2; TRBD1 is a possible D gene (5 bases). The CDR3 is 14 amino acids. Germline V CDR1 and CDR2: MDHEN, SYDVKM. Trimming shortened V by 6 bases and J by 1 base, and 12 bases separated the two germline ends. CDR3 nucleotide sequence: TGTGCCAGCAGGCCCCAGGGTCTTAACTATGGCTACACCTTC. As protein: CASRPQGLNYGYTF.

The CDR3 reads CASSVTGVRSGNTIYF. The CDR3 nucleotides read TGCGCCAGCAGCGTGACAGGGGTACGATCTGGAAACACCATATATTTT. This sequence joins TRBV5-1 and TRBJ1-3, with 8 bases lining up with TRBD1. With 4 bases clipped from V and 1 base from J, the junction kept 7 bases outside the gene matches. The CDR3 sequence is 16 residues long. CDR1 is SGHRS and CDR2 is YFSETQ in the germline V gene.

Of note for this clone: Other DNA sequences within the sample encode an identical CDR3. The CDR3 DNA reads as TGCGCCAGCAGCCCCGGGACAGGGGGCCACGAGCAGTACTTC. Amino acid sequence: CASSPGTGGHEQYF. This chain links TRBV5-1 with TRBJ2-7, with 12 bases identical to TRBD1. CDR3 size: 14 residues. Germline CDR1 SGHRS, CDR2 YFSETQ. The junction had 4 bases not matched to a gene; V was cut back by 4 bases and J by 5 bases.

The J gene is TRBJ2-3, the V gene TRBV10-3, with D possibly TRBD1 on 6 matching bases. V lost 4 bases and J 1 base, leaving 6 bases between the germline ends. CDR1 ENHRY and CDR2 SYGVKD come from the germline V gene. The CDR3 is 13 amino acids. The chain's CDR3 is CAISGTGTDTQYF. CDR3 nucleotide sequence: TGTGCCATCAGTGGGACAGGCACAGATACGCAGTATTTT.

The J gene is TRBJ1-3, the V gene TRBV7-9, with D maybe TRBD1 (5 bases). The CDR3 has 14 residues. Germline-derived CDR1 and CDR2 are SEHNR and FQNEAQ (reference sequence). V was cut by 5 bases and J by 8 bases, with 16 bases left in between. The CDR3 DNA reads TGTGCCAGCAGCCCCGGGACTCCCGGAGACACCATATATTTT. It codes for CASSPGTPGDTIYF.